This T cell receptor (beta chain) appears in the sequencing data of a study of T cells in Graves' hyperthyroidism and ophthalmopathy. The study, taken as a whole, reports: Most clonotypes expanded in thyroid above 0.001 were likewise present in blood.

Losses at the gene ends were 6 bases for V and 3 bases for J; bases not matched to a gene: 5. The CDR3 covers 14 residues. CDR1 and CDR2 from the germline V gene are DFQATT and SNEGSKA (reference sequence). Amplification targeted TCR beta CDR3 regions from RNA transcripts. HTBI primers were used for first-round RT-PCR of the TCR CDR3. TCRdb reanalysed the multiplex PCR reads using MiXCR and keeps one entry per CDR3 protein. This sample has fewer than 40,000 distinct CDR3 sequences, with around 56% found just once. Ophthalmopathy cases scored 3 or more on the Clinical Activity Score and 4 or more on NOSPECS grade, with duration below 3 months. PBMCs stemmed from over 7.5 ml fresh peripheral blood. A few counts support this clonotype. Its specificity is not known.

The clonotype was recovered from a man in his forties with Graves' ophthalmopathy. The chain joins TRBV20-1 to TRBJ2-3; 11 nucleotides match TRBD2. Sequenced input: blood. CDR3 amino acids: CSAITSGGTDTQYF. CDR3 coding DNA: TGCAGTGCCATCACTAGCGGGGGAACAGATACGCAGTATTTT.